The rows below give T cell receptor beta chains drawn from one sample of a study of blood T cell repertoires in COVID-19. Using immunoSEQ multiplex PCR, the repertoire was profiled, and TCRdb retains in-frame clones only, with some absent. The data contain 100,000 to 150,000 clones, around nine tenths of them singletons. The sample comprised peripheral blood. These receptors were collected from a man between 60 and 75 years old with COVID-19, enrolled during active disease. Each CDR3 is given with its conserved first and last residue. D genes are given only for firm matches. Size is omitted from some rows. Given values are once, few, many or a class for expanded clones.

V	J	size	D	DNA	CDR3
TRBV6-5	TRBJ2-3	NA	TRBD1	TGTGCCAGCAGTTACTCGGGGACAGGGGGCGTAGGTACGCAGTATTTT	CASSYSGTGGVGTQYF
TRBV30	TRBJ1-5	NA	NA	TGTGCCTGGTCGCCAGGCTTCAATCAGCCCCAGCATTTT	CAWSPGFNQPQHF
TRBV2	TRBJ2-7	NA	NA	TGTGCCAGCAGTGAAGCCCTAGGACAATGGTACGAGCAGTACTTC	CASSEALGQWYEQYF
TRBV21-1	TRBJ2-7	NA	NA	TGTGCCAGCAGCGAAAGACGAGCGGGGGCACCCAGGGACGAGCAGTACTTC	CASSERRAGAPRDEQYF
TRBV6-5	TRBJ1-1	NA	NA	TGTGCCAGCAGTTCCTGGGCGAACACTGAAGCTTTCTTT	CASSSWANTEAFF
TRBV29-1	TRBJ1-4	NA	TRBD1	TGCAGCGTCTCCACCGGGACAGGGCGAGAAAAACTGTTTTTT	CSVSTGTGREKLFF
TRBV5-1	TRBJ2-3	NA	TRBD1	TGCGCCAGCAGCTTGGAGGGACAGTTCACAGATACGCAGTATTTT	CASSLEGQFTDTQYF
TRBV28	TRBJ2-4	NA	NA	TGTGCCAGCAGTCCCCTTAACATTCAGTACTTC	CASSPLNIQYF
TRBV28	TRBJ2-7	NA	TRBD2	TGTGCCAGCAGTTTCTGGCGGGGGGGCGGCTCCTACGAGCAGTACTTC	CASSFWRGGGSYEQYF
TRBV5-4	TRBJ1-2	NA	TRBD1	TGTGCCAGCAGCCGGGACAGCGAGGACTATGGCTACACCTTC	CASSRDSEDYGYTF
TRBV11-3	TRBJ2-1	NA	NA	TGTGCCAGCAGCTTCACAGGGAATGAGCAGTTCTTC	CASSFTGNEQFF
TRBV12-3/TRBV12-4	TRBJ1-1	NA	NA	TGTGCCAGCAGTTACAGGGAGTCCACTGAAGCTTTCTTT	CASSYRESTEAFF
TRBV11-1	TRBJ1-1	NA	TRBD1	TGTGCCAGCAGCTTAGAGGACAGGCGTGAAGCTTTCTTT	CASSLEDRREAFF
TRBV5-4	TRBJ1-6	NA	TRBD1	TGTGCCAGCAGCTTACGGACAGGGAGCTATTCACCCCTCCACTTT	CASSLRTGSYSPLHF
TRBV7-9	TRBJ1-5	few	NA	TGTGCCAGCAGCCAGACAGGAGCCAATCAGCCCCAGCATTTT	CASSQTGANQPQHF
TRBV7-2	TRBJ2-4	NA	TRBD2	TGTGCCAGCTCCGGGGGGACCAAAAACATTCAGTACTTC	CASSGGTKNIQYF
TRBV28	TRBJ1-6	once	TRBD1	TGTGCCAGCAGCCGCCTCCCCGGGACAGGGCCTTCACCCCTCCACTTT	CASSRLPGTGPSPLHF
TRBV7-3	TRBJ1-2	NA	NA	TGTGCCAGCAGCCCAAGCGGGGGGGGCCGGGGACCCGCTAGTGGCTACACCTTC	CASSPSGGGRGPASGYTF
TRBV30	TRBJ2-1	NA	NA	TGTGCCTGGAGTGTTGCGTATCGGAATGAGCAGTTCTTC	CAWSVAYRNEQFF
TRBV12-3/TRBV12-4	TRBJ2-3	NA	NA	TGTGCCAGCAGTTTTGGTGGATCAGGTACGCAGTATTTT	CASSFGGSGTQYF
TRBV6-5	TRBJ1-3	NA	NA	TGTGCCAGCAGTTGGGACAAGGCTGGAAACACCATATATTTT	CASSWDKAGNTIYF
TRBV18	TRBJ1-1	NA	NA	TGTGCCAGCTCACTCGAAGCCGGGGGGAGGTGCGACTTT	CASSLEAGGRCDF
TRBV29-1	TRBJ1-5	NA	NA	TGCAGCGTTGTAGAGGGAGGTAGCAATCAGCCCCAGCATTTT	CSVVEGGSNQPQHF
TRBV7-2	TRBJ2-2	NA	TRBD1	TGTGCCAGCAGCTCCCTGGGACAGCCTGGGGCCGGGGAGCTGTTTTTT	CASSSLGQPGAGELFF
TRBV9	TRBJ2-6	NA	TRBD1	TGTGCCAGCAGCCAGGGGGACAGGGTGTTTGGGGCCAACGTCCTGACTTTC	CASSQGDRVFGANVLTF
TRBV7-9	TRBJ2-3	NA	NA	TGTGCCAGCAGCTTAATGGGCCAAAGGGATACGCAGTATTTT	CASSLMGQRDTQYF
TRBV29-1	TRBJ1-2	NA	TRBD1	TGCAGCGTTGAGACAGGGGTCGATGGCTACACCTTC	CSVETGVDGYTF
TRBV24-1	TRBJ1-1	NA	TRBD1	TGTGCCACCAGTGAATCGGGACAGAGTAACACTGAAGCTTTCTTT	CATSESGQSNTEAFF
TRBV5-4	TRBJ2-7	NA	TRBD1	TGTGCCAGCAGCGGTCCGGGACAGACCTACGAGCAGTACTTC	CASSGPGQTYEQYF
TRBV5-1	TRBJ2-1	once	TRBD1	TGCGCCAGCAGCTCGGACAGGGGGAGATTCAATGAGCAGTTCTTC	CASSSDRGRFNEQFF
TRBV15	TRBJ2-5	NA	NA	TGTGCCACCAGCAGAGATCACGACAGGCAAGAGACCCAGTACTTC	CATSRDHDRQETQYF
TRBV5-1	TRBJ1-1	NA	TRBD1	TGCGCCAGCAGTTTGACAGGGGGCTACGAAGATGAAGCTTTCTTT	CASSLTGGYEDEAFF
TRBV28	TRBJ1-2	NA	TRBD1	TGTGCCAGCAGTTCAACAGGGGGCGCGGTCTATGGCTACACCTTC	CASSSTGGAVYGYTF
TRBV28	TRBJ2-5	once	NA	TGTGCCAGCAGTTCCTTGCGTCCGGGGGAGACCCAGTACTTC	CASSSLRPGETQYF
TRBV3-1/TRBV3-2	TRBJ1-1	NA	NA	TGTGCCAGCAGCCAAGACCCTGGTCCAGTCGAAGCTTTCTTT	CASSQDPGPVEAFF
TRBV5-4	TRBJ2-3	NA	NA	TGTGCCAGCAGCTTGCGTAGGGGCGTTAGCACAGATACGCAGTATTTT	CASSLRRGVSTDTQYF
TRBV11-2	TRBJ1-2	NA	NA	TGTGCCAGCAGCTCAGAAACGGGATACTATGGCTACACCTTC	CASSSETGYYGYTF
TRBV11-3	TRBJ2-7	few	NA	TGTGCCAGCAGCTCCGGGTTAGGGGGGGGCGAGCAGTACTTC	CASSSGLGGGEQYF
TRBV10-1	TRBJ2-1	NA	TRBD2	TGCGCCAGCAGTTCGGGGGGTAGCTCCTACAATGAGCAGTTCTTC	CASSSGGSSYNEQFF
TRBV19	TRBJ1-2	NA	NA	TGTGCCAGTAGTATTTCTCGGGGGGCAGGCGGTGGCTACACCTTC	CASSISRGAGGGYTF
TRBV19	TRBJ2-3	NA	TRBD2	TGTGCCACCGGGGGTAGCGGGCGCAGCACAGATACGCAGTATTTT	CATGGSGRSTDTQYF
TRBV18	TRBJ1-5	NA	NA	TGTGCCAGCTCACCAGGGACTGCCAATCAGCCCCAGCATTTT	CASSPGTANQPQHF
TRBV7-3	TRBJ1-1	NA	NA	TGTGCCAGCAGCTCGGGGATGGGGAACACTGAAGCTTTCTTT	CASSSGMGNTEAFF
TRBV10-3	TRBJ2-7	NA	TRBD1	TGTGCCATCAGTGGGAGGGACAGGGACTACGAGCAGTACTTC	CAISGRDRDYEQYF
TRBV19	TRBJ1-1	NA	TRBD1	TGTGCCAGTAGTATGGGTCTATGGGGGCACAGGGGGGCTTTCTTT	CASSMGLWGHRGAFF
TRBV30	TRBJ2-5	once	NA	TGTGCCTGGAGTGGCAGGGGTCAAGAGACCCAGTACTTC	CAWSGRGQETQYF
TRBV4-2	TRBJ2-3	NA	TRBD2	TGTGCCAGCAGCCAAGATGGGACTAGCGGGGGGTTACCCACAGATACGCAGTATTTT	CASSQDGTSGGLPTDTQYF